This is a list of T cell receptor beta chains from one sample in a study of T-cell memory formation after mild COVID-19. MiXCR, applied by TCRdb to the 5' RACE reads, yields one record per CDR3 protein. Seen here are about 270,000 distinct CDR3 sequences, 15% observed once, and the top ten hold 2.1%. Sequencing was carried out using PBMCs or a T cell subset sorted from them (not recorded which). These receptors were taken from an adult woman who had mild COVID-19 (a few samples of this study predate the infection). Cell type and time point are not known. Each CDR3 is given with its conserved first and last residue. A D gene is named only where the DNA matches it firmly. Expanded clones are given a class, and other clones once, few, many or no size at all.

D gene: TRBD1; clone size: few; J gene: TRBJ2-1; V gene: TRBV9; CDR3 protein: CASSVGQGGEQFF; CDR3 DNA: TGTGCCAGCAGCGTTGGACAGGGTGGTGAGCAGTTCTTC
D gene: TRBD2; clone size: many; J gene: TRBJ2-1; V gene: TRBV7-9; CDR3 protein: CASSPGLAVGFF; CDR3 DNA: TGTGCCAGCAGCCCAGGACTAGCGGTTGGGTTCTTC
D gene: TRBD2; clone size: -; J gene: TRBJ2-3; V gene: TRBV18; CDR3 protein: CASSLFSQREVDTQYF; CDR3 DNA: TGTGCCAGCTCACTCTTCTCCCAGCGGGAGGTAGATACGCAGTATTTT
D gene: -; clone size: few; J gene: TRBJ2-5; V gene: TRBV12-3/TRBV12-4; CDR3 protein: CASSLPPETQYF; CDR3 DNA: TGTGCCAGCAGTTTGCCTCCGGAGACCCAGTACTTC
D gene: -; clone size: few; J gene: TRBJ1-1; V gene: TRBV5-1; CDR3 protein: CASSLPSNTEAFF; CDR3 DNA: TGCGCCAGCAGCCTCCCATCGAACACTGAAGCTTTCTTT
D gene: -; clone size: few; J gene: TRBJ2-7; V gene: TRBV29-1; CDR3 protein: CSVETGRHEQYF; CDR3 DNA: TGCAGCGTTGAAACAGGCCGGCACGAGCAGTACTTC
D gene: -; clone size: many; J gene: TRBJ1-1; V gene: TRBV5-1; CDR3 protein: CASRELGEAFF; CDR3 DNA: TGCGCCAGCAGAGAATTGGGTGAAGCTTTCTTT
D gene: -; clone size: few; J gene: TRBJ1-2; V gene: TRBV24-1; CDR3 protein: CATSDFVDPGIYGYTF; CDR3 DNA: TGTGCCACCAGTGATTTTGTTGACCCGGGAATCTATGGCTACACCTTC
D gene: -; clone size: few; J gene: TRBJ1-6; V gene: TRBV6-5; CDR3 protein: CASRSGMNSPLHF; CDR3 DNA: TGTGCCAGCAGATCAGGGATGAATTCACCCCTCCACTTT
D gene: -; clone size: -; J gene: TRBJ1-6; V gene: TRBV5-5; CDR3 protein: CASSLGSHSPLHF; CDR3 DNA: TGTGCCAGCAGCTTGGGGTCACATTCACCCCTCCACTTT
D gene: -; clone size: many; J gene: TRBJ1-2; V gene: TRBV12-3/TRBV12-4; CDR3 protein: CASSPLSRDHLAF; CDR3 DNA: TGTGCCAGCAGTCCCCTCTCCCGGGACCACCTCGCCTTC
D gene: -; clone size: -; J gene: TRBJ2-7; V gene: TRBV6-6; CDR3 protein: CASSYKGSYEQYF; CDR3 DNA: TGTGCCAGCAGTTATAAGGGTTCCTACGAGCAGTACTTC
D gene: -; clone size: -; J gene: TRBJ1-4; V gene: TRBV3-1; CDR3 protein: CASRVSNNEKLFF; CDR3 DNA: TGTGCCAGCAGGGTCAGTAATAATGAAAAACTGTTTTTT
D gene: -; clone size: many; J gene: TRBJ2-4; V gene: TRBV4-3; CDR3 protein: CASSQGRTKVAKNIQYF; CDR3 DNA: TGCGCCAGCAGCCAGGGTCGGACTAAGGTAGCCAAAAACATTCAGTACTTC
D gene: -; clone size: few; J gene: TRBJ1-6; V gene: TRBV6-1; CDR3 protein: CASSGHRVRDSPLHF; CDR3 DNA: TGTGCCAGCAGTGGCCACAGGGTCCGAGACTCACCCCTCCACTTT
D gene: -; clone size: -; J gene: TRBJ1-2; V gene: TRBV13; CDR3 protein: CASSFGGHWELDYGYTF; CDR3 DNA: TGTGCCAGCAGCTTTGGGGGACATTGGGAGCTGGACTATGGCTACACCTTC
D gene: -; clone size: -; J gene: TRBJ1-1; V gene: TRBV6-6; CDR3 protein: CASSSPRNTEAFF; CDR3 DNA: TGTGCCAGCAGTAGCCCTAGGAACACTGAAGCTTTCTTT
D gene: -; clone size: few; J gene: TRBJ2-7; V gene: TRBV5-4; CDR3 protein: CASSPLREGVEQYF; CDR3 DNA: TGTGCCAGCAGCCCACTAAGAGAGGGGGTCGAGCAGTACTTC
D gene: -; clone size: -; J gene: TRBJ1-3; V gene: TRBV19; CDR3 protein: CASSRGMDGNTIYF; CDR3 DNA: TGTGCCAGTAGTCGTGGGATGGATGGCAACACCATATATTTT
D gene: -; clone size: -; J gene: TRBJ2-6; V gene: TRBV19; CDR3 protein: CAGPGSISGANVLTF; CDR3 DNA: TGTGCCGGTCCCGGATCCATCTCTGGGGCCAACGTCCTGACTTTC
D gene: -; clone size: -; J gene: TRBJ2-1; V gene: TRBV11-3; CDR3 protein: CASSLAGTGEQFF; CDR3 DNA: TGTGCCAGCAGCCTCGCAGGGACGGGTGAGCAGTTCTTC
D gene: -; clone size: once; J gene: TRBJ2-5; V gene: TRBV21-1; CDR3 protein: CASIKGTQETQYF; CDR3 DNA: TGTGCCAGCATCAAAGGGACCCAAGAGACCCAGTACTTC
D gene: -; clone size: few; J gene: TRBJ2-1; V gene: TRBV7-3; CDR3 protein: CASSLMGGFSYNEQFF; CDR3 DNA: TGTGCCAGCAGCTTAATGGGGGGATTCTCCTACAATGAGCAGTTCTTC
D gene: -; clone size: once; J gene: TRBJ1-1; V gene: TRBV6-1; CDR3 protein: CASSEQVDTEAFF; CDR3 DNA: TGTGCCAGCAGTGAGCAGGTGGACACTGAAGCTTTCTTT
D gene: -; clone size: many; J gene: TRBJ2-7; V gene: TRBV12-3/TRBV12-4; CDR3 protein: CASRKGGTYEQYF; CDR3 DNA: TGTGCCAGCAGAAAGGGCGGTACCTACGAGCAGTACTTC
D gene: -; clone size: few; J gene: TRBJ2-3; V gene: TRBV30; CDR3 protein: CACRGAGDTQYF; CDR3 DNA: TGTGCCTGTCGAGGGGCCGGAGATACGCAGTATTTT
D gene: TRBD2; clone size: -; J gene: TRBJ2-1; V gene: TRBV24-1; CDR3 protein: CATSGTSRNEQFF; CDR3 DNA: TGTGCCACCTCCGGGACTAGCCGGAATGAGCAGTTCTTC
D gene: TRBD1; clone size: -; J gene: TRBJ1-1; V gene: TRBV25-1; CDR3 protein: CASRQTGVGTEAFF; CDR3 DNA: TGTGCCAGCAGACAAACAGGGGTTGGGACTGAAGCTTTCTTT
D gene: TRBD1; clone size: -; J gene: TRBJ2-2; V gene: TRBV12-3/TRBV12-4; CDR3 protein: CASKIGTDTGELFF; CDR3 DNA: TGTGCCAGCAAAATAGGGACAGACACCGGGGAGCTGTTTTTT
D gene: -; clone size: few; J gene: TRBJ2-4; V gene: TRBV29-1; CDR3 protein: CSAQGSKNIQYF; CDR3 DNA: TGCAGCGCTCAGGGTTCCAAAAACATTCAGTACTTC
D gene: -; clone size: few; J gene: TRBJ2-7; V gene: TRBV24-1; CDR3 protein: CATSDTGGTYEQYF; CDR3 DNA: TGTGCCACCAGTGATACCGGAGGAACCTACGAGCAGTACTTC
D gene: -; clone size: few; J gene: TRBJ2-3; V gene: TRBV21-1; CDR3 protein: CASSKVFMASGMTDTQYF; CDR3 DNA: TGTGCCAGCAGCAAAGTATTTATGGCTAGCGGGATGACAGATACGCAGTATTTT
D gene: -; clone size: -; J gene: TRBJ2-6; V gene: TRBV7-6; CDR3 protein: CASSLNPHKSGANVLTF; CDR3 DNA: TGTGCCAGCAGCTTAAACCCGCATAAATCTGGGGCCAACGTCCTGACTTTC
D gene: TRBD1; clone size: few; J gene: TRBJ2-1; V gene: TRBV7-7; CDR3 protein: CASSPRQGTKFF; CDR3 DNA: TGTGCTAGCAGCCCCCGACAGGGGACGAAGTTCTTC
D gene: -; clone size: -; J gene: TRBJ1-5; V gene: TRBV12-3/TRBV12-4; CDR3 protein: CASSFYRDGQPQHF; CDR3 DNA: TGTGCCAGCAGTTTCTACAGGGACGGTCAGCCCCAGCATTTT
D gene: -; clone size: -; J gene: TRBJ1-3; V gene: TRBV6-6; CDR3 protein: CASSIRQPSSGNTIYF; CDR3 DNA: TGTGCCAGCAGCATTCGCCAGCCGAGCTCTGGAAACACCATATATTTT
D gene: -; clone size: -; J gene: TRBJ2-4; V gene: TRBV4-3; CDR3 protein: CASSQDVGRGAKNIQYF; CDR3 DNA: TGCGCCAGCAGCCAAGATGTCGGCCGGGGAGCCAAAAACATTCAGTACTTC
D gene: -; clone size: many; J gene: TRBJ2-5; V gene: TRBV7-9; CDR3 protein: CASSLNAQETQYF; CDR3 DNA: TGTGCCAGCAGCTTAAACGCCCAAGAGACCCAGTACTTC
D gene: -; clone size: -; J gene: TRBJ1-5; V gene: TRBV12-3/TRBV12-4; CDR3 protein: CASSLSGGIQPQHF; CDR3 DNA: TGTGCCAGCAGTTTATCCGGTGGGATTCAGCCCCAGCATTTT
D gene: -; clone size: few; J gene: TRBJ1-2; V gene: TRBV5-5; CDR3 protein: CASSPTVGGYTF; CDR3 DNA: TGTGCCAGCAGCCCGACCGTGGGTGGCTACACCTTC
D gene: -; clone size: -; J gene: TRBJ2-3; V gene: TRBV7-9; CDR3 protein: CASSLGSQADTQYF; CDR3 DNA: TGTGCCAGCAGCTTAGGATCCCAGGCAGATACGCAGTATTTT
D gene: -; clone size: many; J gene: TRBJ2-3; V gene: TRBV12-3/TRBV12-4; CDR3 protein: CASSFPQKRTDTQYF; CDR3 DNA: TGTGCCAGCAGTTTTCCCCAGAAGCGCACAGATACGCAGTATTTT
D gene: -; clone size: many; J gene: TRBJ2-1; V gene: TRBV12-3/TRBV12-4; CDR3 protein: CASTALNNEQFF; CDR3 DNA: TGTGCCAGCACGGCCCTCAACAATGAGCAGTTCTTC
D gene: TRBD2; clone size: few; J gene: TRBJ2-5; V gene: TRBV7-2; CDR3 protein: CASSPPGLAGVETQYF; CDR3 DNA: TGTGCCAGCAGCCCCCCGGGGCTAGCGGGGGTAGAGACCCAGTACTTC
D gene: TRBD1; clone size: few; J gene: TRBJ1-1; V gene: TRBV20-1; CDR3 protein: CSARPGTGATEAFF; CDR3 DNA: TGCAGTGCTAGACCAGGGACAGGGGCAACTGAAGCTTTCTTT
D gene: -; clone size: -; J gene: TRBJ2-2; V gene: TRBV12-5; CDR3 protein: CASGLKGSGELFF; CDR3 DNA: TGTGCTAGTGGTTTGAAGGGCTCCGGGGAGCTGTTTTTT
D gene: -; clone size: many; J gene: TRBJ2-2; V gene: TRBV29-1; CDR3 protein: CSVNSGTTGELFF; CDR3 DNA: TGCAGCGTCAATAGCGGAACCACCGGGGAGCTGTTTTTT
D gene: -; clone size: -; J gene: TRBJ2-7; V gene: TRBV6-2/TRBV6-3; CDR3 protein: CASSYGPSSYEQYF; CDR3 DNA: TGTGCCAGCAGTTACGGGCCGTCCTCCTACGAGCAGTACTTC
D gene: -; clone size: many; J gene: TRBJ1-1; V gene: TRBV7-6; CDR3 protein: CASSPGLAVFMNTEAFF; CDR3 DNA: TGTGCCAGCAGCCCGGGCCTGGCAGTCTTTATGAACACTGAAGCTTTCTTT
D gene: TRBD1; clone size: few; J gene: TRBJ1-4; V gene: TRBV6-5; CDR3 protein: CASSYSGQGALWGEKLFF; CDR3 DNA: TGTGCCAGCAGTTACTCGGGACAGGGGGCTTTATGGGGTGAAAAACTGTTTTTT
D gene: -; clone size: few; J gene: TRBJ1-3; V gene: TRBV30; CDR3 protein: CAWSDAGNSGNTIYF; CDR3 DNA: TGTGCCTGGAGTGATGCAGGCAACTCTGGAAACACCATATATTTT
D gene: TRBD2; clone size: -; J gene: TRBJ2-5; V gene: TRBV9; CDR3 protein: CASSAGGTQETQYF; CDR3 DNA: TGTGCCAGCAGCGCCGGGGGGACCCAAGAGACCCAGTACTTC